This record covers a single T cell receptor beta chain. The target antigen is unknown. Other DNA sequences from this sample encode an identical CDR3 as well. These data originate in a study of shared clonotypes between healthy human individuals. Study results and caveats: Approximately 5% of naive CD4 clonotypes were shared across a few donors.

TCRdb's table, derived via immunoSEQ multiplex PCR, lists solely in-frame clones and lacks some. The data contain roughly 640,000 clones, around two thirds of them singletons. The material sequenced was memory CD4+ T cells sorted from blood. Subset described: CD45RA-negative fraction. This clonotype was sampled from a woman aged 25 to 39 in good health.

This CDR3 reads CAISESGSTGELFF. The CDR3 DNA reads as TGTGCCATCAGTGAGTCGGGTAGCACCGGGGAGCTGTTTTTT. J is TRBJ2-2 and V is TRBV10-3; D not resolved. CDR1 ENHRY and CDR2 SYGVKD come from the germline V gene. The V end was cut by 0 bases, the J end by 4 bases, with 6 bases between. CDR3 length: 14 amino acids.